The 12 T cell receptor beta chains below all came from one sample that was sequenced in a study of monozygotic twins with inflammatory bowel disease. For each CDR3 protein, TCRdb gives one entry from its re-call of the 5' RACE reads, without DNA. Its table lists roughly 90,000 distinct CDR3 sequences. The sample was blood. The origin of the receptors is a human donor with ulcerative colitis or Crohn's disease, or a healthy co-twin of an affected twin (not recorded which).

The gene calls are TRBV12-3 or TRBV12-4 and TRBJ1-1. There are 14 residues in the CDR3. CDR3 residues: CASSWALINTEAFF.

This chain uses TRBV25-1 with TRBJ2-7; without DNA, the TCRdb call of TRBD1 cannot be checked. The CDR3 loop spans 14 amino acids. Germline assignment: CDR1 MGHDK and CDR2 SYGVNS. The CDR3 spells CASSSLLGVDEQYF.

The CDR3 protein is CASSLVLGPNYGYTF. The gene calls are TRBV7-2 and TRBJ1-2; the TCRdb call, TRBD1, lacks DNA for checking. This CDR3 is 15 amino acids long. In germline, CDR1 is SGHTA, CDR2 FQGNSA. Full variable domain (rest looked up from reference TRBV7-2 and TRBJ1-2): GAGVSQSPSNKVTEKGKDVELRCDPISGHTALYWYRQSLGQGLEFLIYFQGNSAPDKSGLPSDRFSAERTGGSVSTLTIQRTQQEDSAVYLCASSLVLGPNYGYTFGSGTRLTVV.

The CDR3 region is CASSYSLSYYGYTF. The chain combines TRBV6-5 with TRBJ1-2. The CDR3 has 14 residues. Germline CDR1 is MNHEY and CDR2 is SVGAGI.

The J gene is TRBJ1-2, the V gene TRBV24-1. Germline assignment: CDR1 KGHDR and CDR2 SFDVKD. The CDR3 sequence is 14 residues long. The CDR3 loop is CATSDFGFREGYTF.

The chain uses TRBV20-1 and TRBJ1-5; TCRdb designates TRBD1, a call that cannot be tested without DNA. The germline V gene encodes CDR1 DFQATT and CDR2 SNEGSKA (reference sequence). The CDR3 runs 14 residues. The CDR3 reads CSARDRDVNQPQHF.

The chain combines TRBV20-1 with TRBJ1-6. The CDR3 runs to 14 residues. CDR1 and CDR2 from the germline V gene are DFQATT and SNEGSKA (reference sequence). CDR3 amino acids: CSASDRALNSPLHF.

This rearrangement joins TRBV7-3 to TRBJ2-1; TCRdb's D gene call, TRBD2, goes unchecked for lack of DNA. CDR1 and CDR2 (germline): SGHTA, FQGTGA. CDR3 length: 15 amino acids. The CDR3 protein is CASSFRAGSYNEQFF.

This chain links TRBV11-2 with TRBJ1-3. The CDR3 runs to 16 residues. The germline gives CDR1 SGHAT, CDR2 FQNNGV. The CDR3 region is CASGSYRSLITNTIYF. Filled out from reference TRBV11-2 and TRBJ1-3, the complete variable domain reads EAGVAQSPRYKIIEKRQSVAFWCNPISGHATLYWYQQILGQGPKLLIQFQNNGVVDDSQLPKDRFSAERLKGVDSTLKIQPAKLEDSAVYLCASGSYRSLITNTIYFGEGSWLTVV.

This chain connects TRBV5-1 to TRBJ2-1; the D call of TRBD1 rests on TCRdb alone, since no DNA is present to check it. The CDR3 sequence is 15 residues long. The germline V gene has CDR1 SGHRS and CDR2 YFSETQ. The CDR3 loop reads CASSLDRAAYNEQFF.

This sequence joins TRBV9 and TRBJ2-3. This CDR3 is built from 14 residues. Germline V gene lookup returns CDR1 SGDLS and CDR2 YYNGEE. The CDR3 here is CASSVSGLTDTQYF. Supplemented by reference TRBV9 and TRBJ2-3, the full variable domain reads DSGVTQTPKHLITATGQRVTLRCSPRSGDLSVYWYQQSLDQGLQFLIQYYNGEERAKGNILERFSAQQFPDLHSELNLSSLELGDSALYFCASSVSGLTDTQYFGPGTRLTVL.

This chain's CDR3 is CASSLGQSGEQFF. The genes are TRBV5-1 and TRBJ2-1; there is no DNA to check the TCRdb D call of TRBD1. This CDR3 has 13 residues. Germline V gives CDR1 SGHRS, CDR2 YFSETQ.